Listed below are T cell receptor beta chains from one sample, sequenced in a study of shared clonotypes between healthy human individuals. Some clones are missing from TCRdb's copy, which holds only in-frame ones; the method was immunoSEQ multiplex PCR. The data show approximately 2.5 million clones, over 85% seen once. The sample consisted of naive CD4+ T cells sorted from blood. These receptors were taken from a man in his late teens or twenties in good health. Both conserved end residues are trimmed from each CDR3. D genes are given only for firm matches. Some rows have no size entry. The others give once, few or many, or a class for an expanded clone.

v_gene | abundance | d_gene | len | CDR3aa
TRBV5-7 | . | . | 15 | ASSWRLEALSNQPQH
TRBV5-6 | . | . | 14 | ASSLGPLQGQETQY
TRBV5-4 | . | TRBD2 | 15 | ASSLAGLAGDYNEQF
TRBV7-9 | . | . | 14 | ASSLRGRENTGELF
TRBV7-2 | . | TRBD2 | 16 | ASSLEGTSDSNTGELF
TRBV28 | . | TRBD1 | 13 | ASSLQGNFQETQY
TRBV19 | . | . | 17 | ASSIEWFSEGLRTTEAF
TRBV12-5 | once | . | 9 | ASTPGETQY
TRBV19 | . | . | 15 | ASSTTRAGMGNQPQH
TRBV6-5 | . | . | 10 | ASSSGTPTFL
TRBV15 | . | TRBD2 | 16 | ATSRRLAGGGSYNEQF
TRBV7-2 | . | TRBD1 | 15 | ASSLNPGGGSTGELF
TRBV5-1 | . | . | 11 | ASSSMKNTEAF
TRBV15 | . | TRBD1 | 18 | ATSRDSGTGGARKTDTQY
TRBV18 | . | . | 13 | ASSPYAGITDTQY
TRBV28 | once | . | 13 | ASSLGLAAPNEQF
TRBV7-3 | once | . | 11 | ASSLESTDTQY
TRBV6-6 | . | . | 13 | ASRTPGGSNQPQH
TRBV10-3 | . | TRBD2 | 13 | AISDGTNSYNEQF
TRBV28 | . | . | 14 | ASSWTGRGNSYEQY
TRBV5-1 | . | TRBD1 | 12 | ASSLGQGGSEQY
TRBV10-3 | . | TRBD2 | 12 | AISDGRALGEQY
TRBV7-6 | . | . | 11 | ASSLAGGYEQY
TRBV4-3 | . | . | 12 | ASSQVAGQETQY
TRBV7-2 | . | . | 13 | ASSSSGTSTDTQY
TRBV23-1 | few | . | 14 | ASSTRPTGRCSPLH
TRBV28 | . | . | 9 | ATRGTYEQY
TRBV27 | . | . | 13 | ASSFSGILRYEQY
TRBV9 | once | . | 11 | ASSPDGIYGYT
TRBV27 | . | . | 14 | ASSFWGRGSYNEQF
TRBV7-2 | . | . | 12 | ASSYGTRNYEQY
TRBV7-7 | . | TRBD1 | 13 | ASSLVAGDRETQY
TRBV7-6 | . | . | 14 | ASSSGLAESYNEQF
TRBV29-1 | once | . | 12 | SVESDRRTDTQY
TRBV11-2 | . | . | 12 | ASSLDGANQPQH
TRBV27 | . | . | 12 | ASSRAIGYNEQF
TRBV28 | . | . | 13 | ASSPRGGTGQPQH
TRBV19 | once | . | 11 | ASSIGAAYEQY
TRBV9 | . | . | 14 | ASSFGRSSGANVLT
TRBV4-1 | . | . | 14 | ASSQSEGQTKYEQY
TRBV10-2 | . | . | 15 | ASSEFLGSGGGTEAF
TRBV6-6 | . | . | 9 | ASRYYETQY
TRBV6-6 | . | . | 10 | ASSYRTDEAF
TRBV5-4 | . | TRBD2 | 16 | ASSLGGLAGVGANVLT
TRBV21-1 | . | . | 14 | ASSKRKGPARYEQY
TRBV19 | . | TRBD1 | 15 | ASSILPGQGLNYGYT